The T cell receptor beta chain under discussion was sequenced for a study of cytomegalovirus exposure and HLA in healthy donors (dated by TCRdb to the late 2010s). Concerning the study at large: According to an earlier analysis of 550 to 750 of the donors, about 179 million T cells yielded roughly 110 million unique TCR beta sequences and 250 to 350 Gb of sequence data. Roughly five DR-DQ haplotypes were handled as single units for association and clustering because linkage in the cohort was strong. Across approximately 400 genotyped donors of the cohort, an average of approximately 220,000 unique TCR beta nucleotide sequences per donor were sequenced, and about a sixth of those sequences were non-productive. All discovery cohort repertoires had been generated on a single sequencing platform. The genetic ancestry cluster associated with self-reported Caucasian donors included about four fifths of the roughly 380 genotyped donors. Alongside the repertoire data, information on donor age, sex, ethnicity and CMV serostatus was compiled. High-throughput TCR immunosequencing, statistical association of individual TCRs with disease status, and machine learning were combined to predict cytomegalovirus infection status. The study was designed to test whether signatures of past pathogen exposure could be identified by cataloging public T cell receptors. The study used immunosequencing to profile the T cell repertoires of hundreds of subjects and linked those repertoires to cytomegalovirus serostatus. A later analysis re-examined previously published TCR beta repertoires from 600 to 700 donors and added high-resolution HLA genotyping to investigate patterns of TCR occurrence. In an earlier analysis of a few hundred of the donors, high-throughput TCR beta sequencing was used to judge whether each TCR beta V gene segment behaved as functional or pseudogenic. Typing coverage varied by locus: roughly 629-640 donors for A, B, C, DRB1 and DQB1; roughly 520 for DQA1; nearly 610 for DPA1; roughly 450 for DPB1. An early release that covered about 640 HLA-typed donors contained 300 to 350 gigabases of sequencing data and around 85 million unique TCR sequences. Besides the first cohort of approximately 670 subjects, a separate validation cohort made up of about 120 different subjects was used. A later genetic analysis took genome-wide SNP genotypes for about three fifths of the roughly 700 donors and used that subset as a discovery cohort. Class I and class II HLA loci were covered by the typing at four-digit resolution. Rather than drawing on any new phenotypic data, the later analysis identified candidate immune exposures from TCR beta sequences and the way those sequences occurred across donors. General findings and caveats noted by the study authors: The cohort was sequenced for TCR beta chains only, and without alpha or paired-chain data the features that could be detected were limited. The sequencing pipeline was judged likely to have produced a cluster of highly shared sequence variants as a technical artifact. When HLA alleles, especially DR and DQ, strongly co-occurred, TCR associations were difficult to assign to individual alleles. The 87-base-pair reads could not distinguish some IMGT-functional V segments, including TRBV6-2 and TRBV6-3, so those segments were excluded. A further reported finding was that TCR beta sequences accurately predicted the HLA-A and HLA-B alleles for most subjects in the first cohort. Some 15 rarely observed V segments, including chromosome 9 orphons, were excluded from the earlier analysis of about 500 of the donors because counts were too low. Because HLA typing was missing for some donors at each locus, association tests included only the typed subset. According to a later genetic analysis, donors in an Asian-associated ancestry cluster had fewer N-insertions in productive TCRs than the approximately 650-donor mean. Linkage disequilibrium might explain the correlated functional status among segregating V segments, but an unknown experimental factor could not be excluded. Across donors, most TCR sequences were observed very rarely, whereas some public TCRs were present in many individuals. In a later analysis, HLA-associated TCR beta chains showed more clonal expansion and lower generation probabilities than non-associated chains that were equally common. According to the authors, the approach could potentially be generalized to other disease states and immunological phenotypes. The study listed approximately 150 TCR beta chains as associated with cytomegalovirus. Broadly in line with IMGT annotations, most TCR beta V segments showed up in productive rearrangements about 90% or about 30% of the time in an earlier analysis of 587 of the donors. For the cohort, immune exposure information was limited to CMV serostatus. The classifier was reported to diagnose cytomegalovirus status with high specificity and sensitivity in both the original cohort and the validation cohort. Three of the identified cytomegalovirus-associated TCR beta chains were confirmed in vitro to be specific for cytomegalovirus antigens. In a later genetic analysis, a missense DCLRE1C variant was associated with V-gene and J-gene trimming of TCR beta chains, and the association was replicated in an independent cohort. The presence/absence analyses assumed that sequencing depth was roughly uniform across donors, and that assumption may not be true. Most CMV-associated TCR beta chains appeared to be HLA-restricted in a later analysis, and the HLA associations seemed to be driven largely by CMV exposure. A later analysis associated 15,000 to 20,000 TCR beta sequences with specific HLA alleles at a false discovery rate of 0.05. A later analysis reported that several top co-occurrence clusters appeared linked to parvovirus B19, influenza, CMV and Epstein-Barr virus. A later analysis found that TCR association rates varied across HLA loci, with DRB1 alleles showing the most associated TCRs and HLA-C alleles the fewest.

The library was built by means of the immunoSEQ multiplex PCR assay. For the multiplex PCR, a mixture combining 60 forward primers for TCR Vbeta segments and 13 reverse primers for TCR Jbeta segments was used. The CDR3 region of rearranged TCR beta genes was amplified from genomic DNA by a multiplex PCR assay. The Illumina HiSeq System was used to sequence the amplified TCR beta libraries as 87-base-pair reads. The published analysis was carried out like this. A later analysis counted around 72 million unique TCR beta chains across the 650 to 800 repertoires, and roughly 10 million of these chains were shared by at least two donors. To remove PCR and sequencing errors, raw reads were error-corrected and collapsed into unique sequences using a nearest-neighbor algorithm that merged closely related sequences. To assign V, D and J gene segments, CDR3 sequences were aligned to IMGT reference sequences. For a sequence to be retained, a match of at least six nucleotides was required to both a V gene segment and a J gene segment. A rearrangement was called productive if the CDR3 had no stop codons and remained in frame with V and J, and every other rearrangement was called non-productive. Following IMGT convention, CDR3 was defined as the stretch from the second conserved V-encoded cysteine to the conserved J-encoded phenylalanine. Sequences without an unambiguous match to a single V gene segment were excluded from the earlier analysis of about 600 of the donors. An earlier analysis of almost 600 of the donors classified V segments as functional when productive rearrangements were above 56.7% and as segregating when the standard deviation between donors was above 5%. A statistical classification framework was built to diagnose cytomegalovirus status from the catalog of TCR beta chain sequences. In a later analysis, V and J genes were assigned by comparing TCR nucleotide sequences against IMGT/GENE-DB human TR gene sequences. A later analysis assigned CDR3 sequences and most-parsimonious VDJ recombination scenarios with the TCRdist pipeline. A later analysis defined each TCR beta chain by its CDR3 amino acid sequence plus V-gene family, and excluded reads lacking a unique V-gene family. In a later analysis, 500 to 650 highly shared, low-generation-probability nucleotide sequences were removed to address suspected cross-contamination and a sequencing artifact. In a later analysis, a clonal expansion index for each public chain was calculated from normalized within-repertoire ranks of inferred template counts. In a later analysis, generation probabilities were computed using a VDJ recombination model fitted to out-of-frame rearrangements, and the results were checked against IGoR. A later analysis scored TCR-TCR, TCR-HLA and TCR-CMV co-occurrence with hypergeometric tests, applying a repertoire-size bias correction to TCR pairs. False discovery rates were estimated in a later analysis by permuting HLA or CMV assignments 20 times. In a later analysis, co-occurring TCRs were grouped with DBSCAN, and TCRdist sequence similarity was added when clustering was performed within HLA-allele-positive subsets. For co-occurrence clustering, repertoires with fewer than 30,000 or more than 120,000 public chains were excluded, along with roughly 5 repertoires with anomalous nucleotide sharing. Drawn from immuneACCESS, this table holds only the in-frame rearrangements with V and J called that TCRdb kept. Clones are partly lost; checked studies trace under half to an unresolved V gene and leave the rest unexplained. The DNA gave D and trimming, while V, J and clone size come from that table. The sample includes about 160,000 clones, with under 80% observed a single time. Together, the top ten hold roughly 2% of the sample.

V sheds 0 bases and J sheds 2 bases, leaving 12 bases between their ends. Inclusive of the bounding cysteine and phenylalanine, the CDR3 is 15 residues long. Only the CDR3 DNA stays, 45 bases, in frame from base 1. CDR1 SGDLS and CDR2 YYNGEE are derived from the germline V gene. Of note for this clone: Its antigen has not been determined. There are no base qualities to consult, and no much larger clone falls within one base.

In total, fewer than 750 healthy bone marrow donors made up the cohort. Cohort members were all nominally healthy when sampled, although unrecorded immune exposures were likely present. The donor was CMV seronegative and belonged to the group of around 400 seronegative cohort members. A peripheral blood sample was provided by each donor, and peripheral blood mononuclear cells were used for TCR beta sequencing. Genomic DNA was extracted from the blood cell samples with the Qiagen DNeasy Blood Extraction Kit. The V gene is TRBV9 and the J gene is TRBJ2-7; a tentative D call is TRBD1 (5 bases match). This receptor was identified in a female donor in good health and CMV-seronegative. The specimen sequenced was PBMCs. The encoded CDR3 is CASSVDLGRAYEQYF. The nucleotides read TGTGCCAGCAGCGTAGATCTGGGCAGGGCCTACGAGCAGTACTTC.